Presented here are 27 T cell receptor beta chains from one specimen sequenced in a study of Graves' ophthalmopathy and Graves' hyperthyroidism. Using RNA transcripts, the TCR beta CDR3 regions were amplified. First-round RT-PCR used HTBI primers; second-round multiplex PCR followed. TCRdb used MiXCR to reprocess the multiplex PCR reads, holding one entry per CDR3 protein. The repertoire includes roughly 480,000 distinct CDR3 sequences, approximately 15% of them detected once, and approximately 9.8% sits in the top ten. Sequenced material: blood. Receptor source: a woman aged 25 to 45 with Graves' ophthalmopathy.

The chain recombines TRBV9 with TRBJ1-2, with D possibly TRBD1 on 5 matching bases. Per germline, CDR1 SGDLS and CDR2 YYNGEE. This CDR3 contains 15 residues. Between the trimmed V and J ends, which lost 4 bases and 8 bases, there was a span of 21 bases. The CDR3 reads CASSSTVGPGMGYTF. CDR3 in DNA: TGTGCCAGCAGCTCTACCGTGGGGCCGGGGATGGGCTACACCTTC.

This clonotype was counted ten times or more. J is TRBJ2-7 and V is TRBV15; no clear D. Trimming took 1 base from V and 0 from J, leaving 7 bases between them. The CDR3 length is 14 residues. In germline, CDR1 is LNHNV, CDR2 YYDKDF (reference sequence). The chain's CDR3 is CATSRGADSYEQYF. CDR3 nucleotide sequence: TGTGCCACCAGCAGAGGGGCAGACTCCTACGAGCAGTACTTC.

V usage is TRBV12-3 or TRBV12-4 and J usage is TRBJ2-2; TRBD1 matches at 8 bases. The J segment lost 2 bases and the V segment lost 6 bases, leaving 8 bases of the junction unmatched. This CDR3 is built from 16 residues. The CDR3 reads CASSIQGDLNTGELFF. Here the CDR3 DNA reads TGTGCCAGCAGCATACAGGGGGACCTCAACACCGGGGAGCTGTTTTTT.

This clonotype was found many times. CDR3 in DNA: TGTGCCTGGGCCGGGACTAGCGTTATAGAGACCCAGTACTTC. It translates to CAWAGTSVIETQYF. The chain carries TRBV30 and TRBJ2-5, with 10 bases identical to TRBD2. This CDR3 is built from 14 residues. Per germline, CDR1 GTSNPN and CDR2 SVGIG (reference sequence). Trimming removed 5 bases from V and 4 bases from J; junction bases left unmatched: 7.

The table lists this clonotype with many counts. The V and J genes are TRBV6-5 and TRBJ2-7, with 9 bases identical to TRBD1. The J segment lost 6 bases and the V segment lost 2 bases, leaving 8 bases of the junction unmatched. This CDR3 has 15 residues. From germline, CDR1 is MNHEY and CDR2 SVGAGI. Here the CDR3 reads CASSYRVGQGFEQYF. The DNA for the CDR3 is TGTGCCAGCAGTTACCGAGTGGGACAGGGCTTCGAGCAGTACTTC.

This clonotype was observed many times. The chain joins TRBV4-2 to TRBJ2-5; 7 bases line up with TRBD2. Germline CDR1 and CDR2: LGHNA and YNFKEQ. The CDR3 is 14 amino acids. V lost 0 bases and J lost 2; bases outside the gene matches: 0. CDR3: CASSQERGQETQYF. The CDR3 DNA reads TGTGCCAGCAGCCAAGAGCGGGGGCAAGAGACCCAGTACTTC.

Ten or more counts support this clonotype. This chain connects TRBV6-5 to TRBJ2-2; unclear D gene. The germline V and J ends were trimmed by 4 bases and 5 bases, with 8 bases remaining between them. CDR3 length equals 13 residues. CDR1 MNHEY and CDR2 SVGAGI come from the germline V gene. CDR3 coding DNA: TGTGCCAGCAGTTCCCTAGTGACCGGGGAGCTGTTTTTT. This sequence encodes CASSSLVTGELFF.

This clonotype was recorded only once. V is TRBV11-2 and J is TRBJ2-6, with 10 nucleotides matching TRBD2. The germline V gene encodes CDR1 SGHAT and CDR2 FQNNGV. This CDR3 spans 17 amino acids. J gave up 3 bases and V 5 bases, and 7 bases lay outside the gene matches. The CDR3 coding sequence is TGTGCCAGCAGCCCAAGCGGGGGGGCCATTGGGGCCAACGTCCTGACTTTC. Protein: CASSPSGGAIGANVLTF.

The sample holds many counts of this clonotype. The gene calls are TRBV11-2 and TRBJ2-7; D gene unclear. The germline gives CDR1 SGHAT, CDR2 FQNNGV. The CDR3 contains 14 residues. The ends were cut back, 5 bases at V and 2 bases at J, with 13 bases in the middle. CDR3 DNA sequence: TGTGCCAGCAGCGAAACCTCCTGGGCCTACGAGCAGTACTTC. This codes for CASSETSWAYEQYF.

This clonotype was recorded many times. V gene TRBV20-1 combines with J gene TRBJ2-7; 9 nucleotides agree with TRBD2. Germline V gene lookup returns CDR1 DFQATT and CDR2 SNEGSKA (reference sequence). The V segment lost 1 base and the J segment 3 bases; nucleotides outside the gene matches: 25. This CDR3 is built from 21 residues. The CDR3 spells CSARGPTSPGLAARGFYEQYF. CDR3 DNA: TGCAGTGCTAGAGGGCCTACATCTCCGGGACTAGCTGCGAGGGGGTTCTACGAGCAGTACTTC.

This clonotype was detected many times. This chain joins TRBV6-1 and TRBJ1-5, with 9 nucleotides matching TRBD1. This CDR3 has 15 residues. CDR1 is MNHNS and CDR2 is SASEGT in the germline V gene. The J segment lost 7 bases and the V segment lost 6 bases, leaving 10 bases of the junction unmatched. As DNA, the CDR3 is TGTGCCAGCAGGGGGGACAGGGCGACTATGCAGCCCCAGCATTTT. Its translation is CASRGDRATMQPQHF.

A few counts support this clonotype. The chain uses TRBV5-1 and TRBJ2-7; D perhaps matches TRBD1 (6 bases). Germline V gene lookup returns CDR1 SGHRS and CDR2 YFSETQ. The ends were cut back, 1 base at V and 5 bases at J, with 13 bases in the middle. The CDR3 is 14 residues long. The CDR3 loop is CASSLWGLLDEQYF. CDR3 nucleotide sequence: TGCGCCAGCAGCTTGTGGGGGCTTCTAGACGAGCAGTACTTC.

This clonotype was seen repeatedly, ten times or more. The V call is TRBV6-1, the J call TRBJ1-2, with D maybe TRBD1 (5 bases). Germline CDR1 and CDR2: MNHNS and SASEGT. The CDR3 loop spans 13 amino acids. Trimming took off 7 bases at V and 8 bases at J, with 17 bases between the two ends. The CDR3 DNA sequence: TGTGCCAGCATGATGGACGGGGCGTGGGGCTACACCTTC. It translates to CASMMDGAWGYTF.

This clonotype was counted ten times or more. CDR3 nucleotide sequence: TGTGCCAGCAATAAGGGCTTGGCCTACGAGCAGTACTTC. Its translation: CASNKGLAYEQYF. The genes are TRBV6-1 and TRBJ2-7, with D unclear. Germline CDR1 is MNHNS and CDR2 is SASEGT. V lost 7 bases, J lost 2 bases, and 12 bases lay in between. CDR3 length equals 13 residues.

The gene calls are TRBV6-5 and TRBJ1-1; D uncertain. The V and J ends lost 4 bases and 11 bases respectively, with 23 bases between them. This CDR3 region has 15 residues. Germline V CDR1 and CDR2: MNHEY, SVGAGI. CDR3 region: CASSLSAGVMTRAFF. CDR3 nucleotides: TGTGCCAGCAGTTTATCGGCGGGAGTGATGACTCGTGCTTTCTTT.

This clonotype came up many times. The J gene is TRBJ1-2, the V gene TRBV5-1; D is undetermined. Germline V gives CDR1 SGHRS, CDR2 YFSETQ. Trimming left V 1 base short and J 3 bases short, with 16 bases between. The CDR3 covers 16 residues. CDR3: CASSLRQHTRYYGYTF. The CDR3 DNA reads TGCGCCAGCAGCTTGCGTCAGCACACCAGATACTATGGCTACACCTTC.

A remark on this clonotype: This may come from a read error, since a much larger clone is one base off. This chain uses TRBV2 with TRBJ2-2; D gene unclear. Germline CDR1 is SNHLY and CDR2 is FYNNEI. This CDR3 region has 12 residues. In DNA form, the CDR3 reads TGTTCCAGCACTGGGGAAAGAAAGGAGCTGTTTTTT. It encodes CSSTGERKELFF.

This clonotype came up many times. The J gene is TRBJ2-5, the V gene TRBV12-3 or TRBV12-4, with D uncertain. This CDR3 is built from 14 residues. V was pared by 0 bases and J by 2 bases, with 7 bases between. The CDR3 protein is CASSLANQQETQYF. The CDR3 nucleotides read TGTGCCAGCAGTTTAGCCAACCAGCAAGAGACCCAGTACTTC.

This clonotype was counted many times. J is TRBJ1-1 and V is TRBV27, with a weak D call TRBD1 (5 bases). The CDR3 is 14 amino acids. V was trimmed by 6 bases and J by 3 bases, leaving 14 bases between them. Germline lookup yields CDR1 MNHEY and CDR2 SMNVEV (reference sequence). The CDR3 here is CASRTRVGDTEAFF. The CDR3, as DNA: TGTGCCAGCAGGACCAGGGTCGGCGACACTGAAGCTTTCTTT.

This clonotype was found many times. The chain employs TRBV28 and TRBJ2-6; D is unclear. CDR1 MDHEN and CDR2 SYDVKM come from the germline V gene. Trimming left V 2 bases short and J 0 bases short, with 8 bases between. The CDR3 is made up of 16 amino acids. The CDR3 spells CASSLPGVSGANVLTF. The CDR3 nucleotides are TGTGCCAGCAGTTTACCCGGCGTCTCTGGGGCCAACGTCCTGACTTTC. Full variable domain (remainder filled in from reference TRBV28 and TRBJ2-6): DVKVTQSSRYLVKRTGEKVFLECVQDMDHENMFWYRQDPGLGLRLIYFSYDVKMKEKGDIPEGYSVSREKKERFSLILESASTNQTSMYLCASSLPGVSGANVLTFGAGSRLTVL.

This clonotype was detected ten times or more. The genes are TRBV12-3 or TRBV12-4 and TRBJ1-2, with D perhaps matching TRBD1 (6 bases). The V end lost 8 bases, the J end lost 8 bases, and 15 bases lay between the germline ends. This CDR3 is 12 amino acids long. The CDR3 sequence is CASGGFEPGYTF. The CDR3 nucleotides read TGTGCCAGCGGGGGCTTTGAACCGGGCTACACCTTC.

The chain is built from TRBV6-2 or TRBV6-3 and TRBJ2-7, with 7 nucleotides matching TRBD1. Looked up from germline, CDR1 is MNHEY and CDR2 is SVGEGT. V lost 2 bases to trimming and J lost 4 bases; unmatched junction nucleotides: 5. The CDR3 is 14 residues long. The CDR3 region is CASSYRGQKYEQYF. The CDR3 DNA follows: TGTGCCAGCAGTTACCGGGGACAGAAATACGAGCAGTACTTC.

This clonotype was seen many times. The V gene is TRBV18, the J gene TRBJ1-6, with 10 bases aligning to TRBD1. The CDR3 consists of 13 residues. V lost 8 bases, J lost 8 bases, and 3 bases stayed unmatched. CDR1 is KGHSH, CDR2 LQKENI, per germline. The CDR3 spells CASAGTGDSPLHF. The CDR3 DNA reads TGTGCCAGCGCCGGGACAGGGGATTCACCCCTCCACTTT.

This clonotype was picked up many times. This chain links TRBV7-2 with TRBJ1-5; D is unclear. From germline, CDR1 is SGHTA and CDR2 FQGNSA. Between the trimmed V and J ends, which lost 4 bases and 9 bases, there was a span of 13 bases. The CDR3 sequence is 13 residues long. The CDR3 loop reads CASSSTVERPQHF. As DNA, the CDR3 is TGTGCCAGCAGCTCCACGGTGGAGAGGCCCCAGCATTTT.

This clonotype was recorded at least ten times. The CDR3 nucleotides read TGTGCCAGCAGGCGGATGGCCGGGGAGCTGTTTTTT. It specifies CASRRMAGELFF. The rearrangement links TRBV6-2 or TRBV6-3 to TRBJ2-2; D gene uncertain. The CDR3 is 12 residues long. Germline V lookup: CDR1 MNHEY, CDR2 SVGEGT. V lost 6 bases, J lost 6 bases, and 8 bases lay in between.

Many counts were recorded for this clonotype. This chain links TRBV2 with TRBJ2-2; D gene uncertain. CDR1 and CDR2 (germline): SNHLY, FYNNEI. This CDR3 has 15 amino acids. The V end was cut by 6 bases, the J end by 0 bases, with 11 bases between. The DNA of the CDR3 is TGTGCCAGCAGAGGGTTCCATACGAACACCGGGGAGCTGTTTTTT. The encoded protein is CASRGFHTNTGELFF.

This clonotype was detected many times. This chain joins TRBV27 and TRBJ1-1, with D possibly TRBD1 on 5 matching bases. Trimming cost V 6 bases and J 3 bases, with 11 bases left between them. CDR1 MNHEY and CDR2 SMNVEV come from the germline V gene (reference sequence). The CDR3 is 13 residues long. As DNA, the CDR3 is TGTGCCAGCAGCCCAGGGAGCCACACTGAAGCTTTCTTT. It yields the protein CASSPGSHTEAFF.